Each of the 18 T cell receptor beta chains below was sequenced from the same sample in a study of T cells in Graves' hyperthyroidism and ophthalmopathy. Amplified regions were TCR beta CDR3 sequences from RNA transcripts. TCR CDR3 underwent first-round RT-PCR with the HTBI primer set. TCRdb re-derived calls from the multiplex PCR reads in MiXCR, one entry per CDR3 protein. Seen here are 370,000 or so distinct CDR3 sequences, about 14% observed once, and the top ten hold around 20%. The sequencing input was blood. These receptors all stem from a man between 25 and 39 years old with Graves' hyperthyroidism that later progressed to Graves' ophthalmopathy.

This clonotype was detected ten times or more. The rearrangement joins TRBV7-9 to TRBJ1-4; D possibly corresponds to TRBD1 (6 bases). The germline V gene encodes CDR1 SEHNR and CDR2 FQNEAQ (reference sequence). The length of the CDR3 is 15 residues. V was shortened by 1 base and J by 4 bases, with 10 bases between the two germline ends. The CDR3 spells CASSLVGGFNEKLFF. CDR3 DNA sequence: TGTGCCAGCAGCTTAGTAGGGGGGTTTAATGAAAAACTGTTTTTT.

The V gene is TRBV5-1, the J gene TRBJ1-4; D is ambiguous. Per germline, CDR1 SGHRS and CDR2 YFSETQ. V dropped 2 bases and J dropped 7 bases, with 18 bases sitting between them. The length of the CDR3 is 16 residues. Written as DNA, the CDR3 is TGCGCCAGCAGCTTAGGGAACGAGGGAGTTGCTGAAAAACTGTTTTTT. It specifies CASSLGNEGVAEKLFF.

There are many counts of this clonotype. CDR3: CASSLRTGDTQYF. CDR3 DNA sequence: TGTGCCAGCAGTTTAAGGACCGGGGATACGCAGTATTTT. The J gene is TRBJ2-3, the V gene TRBV27; D is uncertain. The CDR3 loop spans 13 amino acids. Germline-derived CDR1 and CDR2 are MNHEY and SMNVEV (reference sequence). Trimming shortened V by 2 bases and J by 6 bases, and 9 bases separated the two germline ends.

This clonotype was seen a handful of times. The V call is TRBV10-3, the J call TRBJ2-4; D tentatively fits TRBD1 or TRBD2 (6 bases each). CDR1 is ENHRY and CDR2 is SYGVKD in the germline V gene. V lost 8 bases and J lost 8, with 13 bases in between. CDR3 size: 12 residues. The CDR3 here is CAIADRGDIQYF. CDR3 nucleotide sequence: TGTGCCATCGCAGATAGGGGGGACATTCAGTACTTC.

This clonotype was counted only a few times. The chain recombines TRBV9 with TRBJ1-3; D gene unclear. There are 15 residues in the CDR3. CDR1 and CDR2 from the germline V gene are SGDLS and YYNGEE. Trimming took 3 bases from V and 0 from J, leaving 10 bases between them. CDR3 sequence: CASSADSYSGNTIYF. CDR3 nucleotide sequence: TGTGCCAGCAGCGCGGACTCCTACTCTGGAAACACCATATATTTT. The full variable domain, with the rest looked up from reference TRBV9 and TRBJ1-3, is DSGVTQTPKHLITATGQRVTLRCSPRSGDLSVYWYQQSLDQGLQFLIQYYNGEERAKGNILERFSAQQFPDLHSELNLSSLELGDSALYFCASSADSYSGNTIYFGEGSWLTVV.

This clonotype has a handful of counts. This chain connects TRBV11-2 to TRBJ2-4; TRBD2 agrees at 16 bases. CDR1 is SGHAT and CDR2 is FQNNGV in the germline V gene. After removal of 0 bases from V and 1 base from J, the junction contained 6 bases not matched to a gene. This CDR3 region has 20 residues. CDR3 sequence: CASSLDGTSGGVSAKNIQYF. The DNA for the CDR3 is TGTGCCAGCAGCTTAGACGGGACTAGCGGGGGGGTATCCGCCAAAAACATTCAGTACTTC.

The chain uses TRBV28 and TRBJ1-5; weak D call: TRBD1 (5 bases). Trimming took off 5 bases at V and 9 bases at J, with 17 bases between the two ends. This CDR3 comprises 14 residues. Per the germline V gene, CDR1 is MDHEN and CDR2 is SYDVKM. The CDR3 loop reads CASSLPGGSRPQHF. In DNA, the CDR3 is TGTGCCAGCAGTCTCCCCGGGGGGAGCCGGCCCCAGCATTTT.

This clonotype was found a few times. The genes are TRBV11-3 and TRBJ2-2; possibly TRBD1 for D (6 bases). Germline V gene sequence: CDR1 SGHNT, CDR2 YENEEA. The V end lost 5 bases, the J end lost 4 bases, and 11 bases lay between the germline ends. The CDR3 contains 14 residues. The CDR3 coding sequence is TGTGCCAGCAGCATAAACAGGGTCACCGGGGAGCTGTTTTTT. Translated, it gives CASSINRVTGELFF.

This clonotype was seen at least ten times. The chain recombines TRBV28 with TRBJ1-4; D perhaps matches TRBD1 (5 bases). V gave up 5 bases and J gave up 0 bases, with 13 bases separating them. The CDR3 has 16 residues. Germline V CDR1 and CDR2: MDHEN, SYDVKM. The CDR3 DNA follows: TGTGCCAGCAGTCGAAGCGGGGGGACAACTAATGAAAAACTGTTTTTT. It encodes CASSRSGGTTNEKLFF.

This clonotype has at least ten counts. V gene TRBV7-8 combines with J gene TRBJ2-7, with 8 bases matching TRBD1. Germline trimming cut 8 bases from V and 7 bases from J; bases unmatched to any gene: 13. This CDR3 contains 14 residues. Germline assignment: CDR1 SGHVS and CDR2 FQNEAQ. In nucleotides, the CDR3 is TGTGCCAGCCGAGCCGGGACAGGCGTCCGGGAGCAGTACTTC. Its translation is CASRAGTGVREQYF.

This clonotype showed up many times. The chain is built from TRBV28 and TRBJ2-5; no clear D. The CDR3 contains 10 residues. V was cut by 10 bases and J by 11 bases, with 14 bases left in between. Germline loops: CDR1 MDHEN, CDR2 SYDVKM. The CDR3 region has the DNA TGTGCCAACCCGGGTCTGTTTCAGTACTTC. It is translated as CANPGLFQYF.

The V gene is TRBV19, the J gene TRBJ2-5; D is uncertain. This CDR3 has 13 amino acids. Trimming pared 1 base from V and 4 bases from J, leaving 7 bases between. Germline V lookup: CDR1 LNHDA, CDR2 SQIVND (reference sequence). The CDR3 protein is CASSIAYGETQYF. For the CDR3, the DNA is TGTGCCAGTAGTATAGCCTACGGAGAGACCCAGTACTTC.

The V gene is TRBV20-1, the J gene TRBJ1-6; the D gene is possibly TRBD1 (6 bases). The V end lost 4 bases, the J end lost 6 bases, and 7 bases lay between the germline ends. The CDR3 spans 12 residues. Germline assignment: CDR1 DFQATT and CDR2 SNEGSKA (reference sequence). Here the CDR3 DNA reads TGCAGTGCTAACAGGGCTAATTCACCCCTCCACTTT. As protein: CSANRANSPLHF.

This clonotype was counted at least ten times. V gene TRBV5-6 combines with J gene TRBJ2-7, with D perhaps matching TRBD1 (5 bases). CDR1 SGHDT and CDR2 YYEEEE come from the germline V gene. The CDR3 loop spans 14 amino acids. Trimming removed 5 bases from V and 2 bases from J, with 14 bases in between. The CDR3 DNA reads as TGTGCCAGCAGGACAGCTCTACCTCCCTACGAGCAGTACTTC. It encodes CASRTALPPYEQYF. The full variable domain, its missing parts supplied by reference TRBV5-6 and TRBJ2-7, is DAGVTQSPTHLIKTRGQQVTLRCSPKSGHDTVSWYQQALGQGPQFIFQYYEEEERQRGNFPDRFSGHQFPNYSSELNVNALLLGDSALYLCASRTALPPYEQYFGPGTRLTVT.

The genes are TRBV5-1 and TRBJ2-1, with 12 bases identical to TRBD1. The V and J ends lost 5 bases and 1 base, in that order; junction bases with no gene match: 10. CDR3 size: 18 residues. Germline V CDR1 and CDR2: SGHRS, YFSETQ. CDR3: CASSLLPGQGASYNEQFF. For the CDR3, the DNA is TGCGCCAGCAGTCTCCTACCGGGACAGGGGGCTTCCTACAATGAGCAGTTCTTC. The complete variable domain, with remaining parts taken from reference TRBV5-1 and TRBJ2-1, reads KAGVTQTPRYLIKTRGQQVTLSCSPISGHRSVSWYQQTPGQGLQFLFEYFSETQRNKGNFPGRFSGRQFSNSRSEMNVSTLELGDSALYLCASSLLPGQGASYNEQFFGPGTRLTVL.

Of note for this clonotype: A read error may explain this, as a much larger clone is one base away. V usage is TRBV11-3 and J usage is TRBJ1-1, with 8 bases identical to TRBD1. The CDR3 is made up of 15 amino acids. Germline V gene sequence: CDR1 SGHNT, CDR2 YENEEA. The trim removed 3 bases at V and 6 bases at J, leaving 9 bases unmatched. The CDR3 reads CASSFRTGIGSEAFF. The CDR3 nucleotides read TGTGCCAGCAGCTTCCGGACAGGGATTGGGTCTGAAGCTTTCTTT.

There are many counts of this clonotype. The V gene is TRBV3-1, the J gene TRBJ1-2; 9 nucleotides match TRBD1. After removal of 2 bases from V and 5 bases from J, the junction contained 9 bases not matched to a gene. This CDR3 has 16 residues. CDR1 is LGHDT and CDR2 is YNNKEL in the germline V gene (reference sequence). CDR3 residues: CASSQYRDRVRYGYTF. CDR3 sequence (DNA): TGTGCCAGCAGCCAATACCGGGACAGGGTCCGGTATGGCTACACCTTC.

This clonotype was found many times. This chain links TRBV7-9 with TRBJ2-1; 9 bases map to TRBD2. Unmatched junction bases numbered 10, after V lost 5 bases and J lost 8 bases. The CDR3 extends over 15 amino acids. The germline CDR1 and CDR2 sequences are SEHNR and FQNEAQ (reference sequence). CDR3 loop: CASSIRGGALDEQFF. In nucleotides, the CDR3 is TGTGCCAGCAGCATCCGCGGGGGGGCCTTGGATGAGCAGTTCTTC.